These 8 T cell receptor beta chains were all obtained from the same sample, sequenced in a study of OX40 agonist ivuxolimab in advanced cancers. TCRdb's table, derived via immunoSEQ multiplex PCR, lists solely in-frame clones and lacks some. This repertoire shows roughly 70,000 clones, more than 80% found once; its top ten account for over 0.95%. The specimen was CD4+ or CD8+ T cells sorted from blood, collected in a trial of the OX40 agonist ivuxolimab. These receptors all stem from an adult with an advanced solid tumor such as melanoma, head and neck, liver or kidney cancer.

The V gene is TRBV10-1, the J gene TRBJ1-1, with no clear D. Trimming stripped 3 bases from V and 10 bases from J, with 21 bases between. Germline values: CDR1 WNHNN, CDR2 SYGVQD (reference sequence). The CDR3 spans 15 residues. The CDR3 here is CASSDQKGLVGLAFF. For the CDR3, the DNA is TGCGCCAGCAGTGACCAAAAAGGCCTAGTGGGTCTAGCTTTCTTT.

The gene calls are TRBV5-4 and TRBJ2-1; TRBD2 matches 11 bases. J was trimmed by 4 bases and V by 4 bases; bases with no gene match: 4. CDR3 length: 15 residues. CDR1 and CDR2 from the germline V gene are SGHNT and YYREEE (reference sequence). The CDR3 DNA sequence: TGTGCCAGCAGCGTTCTAGCGGGGGGTTACAATGAGCAGTTCTTC. Its protein is CASSVLAGGYNEQFF.

This clone is a singleton in its sample. The V and J genes are TRBV5-7 and TRBJ1-2; D not resolved. TRBV5-7 is designated an ORF whose function remains uncertain. The CDR3 runs 12 residues. Trimming cost V 2 bases and J 5 bases, with 7 bases left between them. The CDR3 coding sequence is TGTGCCAGCAGCTTCGGTTCGTATGGCTACACCTTC. Amino acid sequence: CASSFGSYGYTF.

This clone was seen more than once but under ten times. This sequence joins TRBV5-1 and TRBJ2-2; D not certain. This CDR3 has 13 residues. Trimming shortened V by 0 bases and J by 5 bases, and 5 bases separated the two germline ends. Germline loops: CDR1 SGHRS, CDR2 YFSETQ. CDR3: CASSLGSTGELFF. The CDR3, as DNA: TGCGCCAGCAGCTTGGGATCTACCGGGGAGCTGTTTTTT.

This clone was recorded once. This chain joins TRBV5-4 and TRBJ2-3; no definite D call. The CDR3 contains 13 residues. The germline V and J ends were trimmed by 6 bases and 2 bases, with 10 bases remaining between them. CDR1 is SGHNT, CDR2 YYREEE, per germline (reference sequence). CDR3 coding DNA: TGTGCCAGCAAAGGGTACACCACAGATACGCAGTATTTT. This gives the protein CASKGYTTDTQYF.

The genes are TRBV5-1 and TRBJ2-1; the match to TRBD1 covers 8 bases. J lost 6 bases, V lost 3 bases, and 5 bases had no gene match. This CDR3 is built from 14 residues. CDR1 and CDR2 (germline): SGHRS, YFSETQ. In DNA, the CDR3 is TGCGCCAGCAGCTACGGACAGGGTCCCAATGAGCAGTTCTTC. Its protein product is CASSYGQGPNEQFF.

The genes are TRBV19 and TRBJ2-2, with D maybe TRBD1 (6 bases). The CDR3 totals 15 residues. V was cut by 10 bases and J by 0 bases, with 15 bases left in between. From germline, CDR1 is LNHDA and CDR2 SQIVND (reference sequence). CDR3 sequence (DNA): TGTGCCACCATTCCGGGACACTCGAACACCGGGGAGCTGTTTTTT. Translation: CATIPGHSNTGELFF.

The chain carries TRBV10-2 and TRBJ2-7; D unresolved. Trimming removed 3 bases at V and 0 bases at J, with 15 bases between. This CDR3 comprises 16 residues. Germline values: CDR1 WSHSY, CDR2 SAAADI. The CDR3 DNA sequence: TGCGCCAGCAGTGATCCCATTGTGCAAAGCTCCTACGAGCAGTACTTC. As protein: CASSDPIVQSSYEQYF.